This is a list of T cell receptor beta chains from one sample in a study of shared clonotypes between healthy human individuals. Sequencing was performed with immunoSEQ multiplex PCR; in TCRdb, only in-frame clones are kept and a portion is missing. The repertoire holds some 1,100,000 clones, with 75% to 80% as singletons. Sequenced sample: memory CD4+ T cells from PBMCs. The receptor set was obtained from a man in his late teens or twenties in good health. Some clones in this sample may be carry-over from other donors' samples. Both conserved end residues are part of each CDR3. Fields, in order: V gene, CDR3 length, J gene, CDR3 protein.

V gene: TRBV30; CDR3 length: 21; J gene: TRBJ2-2; CDR3 protein: CAWSARGPGLAGGPNTGELFF
V gene: TRBV9; CDR3 length: 14; J gene: TRBJ2-1; CDR3 protein: CASSAQSSYNEQFF
V gene: TRBV5-1; CDR3 length: 15; J gene: TRBJ2-1; CDR3 protein: CASSLGDRGNNEQFF
V gene: TRBV7-3; CDR3 length: 14; J gene: TRBJ2-3; CDR3 protein: CASSFGTGADTQYF
V gene: TRBV30; CDR3 length: 16; J gene: TRBJ1-3; CDR3 protein: CAWTPGGGRSGNTIYF
V gene: TRBV2; CDR3 length: 13; J gene: TRBJ2-1; CDR3 protein: CASSAGTYNEQFF
V gene: TRBV28; CDR3 length: 13; J gene: TRBJ1-2; CDR3 protein: CASSLGRSYGYTF
V gene: TRBV6-1; CDR3 length: 15; J gene: TRBJ2-7; CDR3 protein: CASCPRQTKSYEQYF
V gene: TRBV7-9; CDR3 length: 19; J gene: TRBJ2-6; CDR3 protein: CASSLPKGRGSSGANVLTF
V gene: TRBV29-1; CDR3 length: 15; J gene: TRBJ2-7; CDR3 protein: CSVGGLAGGSYEQYF